This T cell receptor (beta chain) was identified in a study of radiation and T cells in renal cell carcinoma. CDR3 length: 13 residues. Trimming pared 1 base from V and 2 bases from J, leaving 8 bases between. Germline V gene lookup returns CDR1 GTSNPN and CDR2 SVGIG (reference sequence). Sequencing was performed with immunoSEQ multiplex PCR; in TCRdb, only in-frame clones are kept and a portion is missing. The top ten hold roughly a fifth of the sample, which has under 30,000 clones, around 57% seen once. Treatment indicated: treatment-naive control, cytoreductive nephrectomy. Controls were unirradiated tumors from treatment-naive cytoreductive nephrectomy patients. Clear cell pathology was present in this patient's renal cell carcinoma.

The chain uses TRBV30 and TRBJ1-2, with D maybe TRBD1 (6 bases). This sequence was found in a human donor with renal cell carcinoma. Material: tumor tissue, obtained from a patient whose treatment was nephrectomy without radiotherapy. CDR3 in amino acids: CAWSGTANYGYTF. CDR3 DNA sequence: TGTGCCTGGAGTGGGACAGCCAACTATGGCTACACCTTC.